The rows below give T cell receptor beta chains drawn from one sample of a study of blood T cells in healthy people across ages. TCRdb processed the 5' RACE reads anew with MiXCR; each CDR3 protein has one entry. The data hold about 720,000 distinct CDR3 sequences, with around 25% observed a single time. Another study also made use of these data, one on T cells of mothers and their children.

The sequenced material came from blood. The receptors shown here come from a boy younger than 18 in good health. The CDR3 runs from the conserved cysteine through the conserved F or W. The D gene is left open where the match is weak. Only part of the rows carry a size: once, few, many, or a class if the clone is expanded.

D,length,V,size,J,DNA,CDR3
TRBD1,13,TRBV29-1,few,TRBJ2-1,TGCAGCGTTGCAGGACAGGGGGAAAATGAGCAGTTCTTC,CSVAGQGENEQFF
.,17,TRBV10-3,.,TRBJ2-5,TGTGCCATCAGTGCGACAGGGAGGTTTCTTAACCAAGAGACCCAGTACTTC,CAISATGRFLNQETQYF
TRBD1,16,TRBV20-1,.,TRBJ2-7,TGCAGTGCTGGAGACCCTCCGGACAGGGTCTTTTACGAGCAGTACTTC,CSAGDPPDRVFYEQYF
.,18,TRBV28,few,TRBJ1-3,TGTGCCACCACCAATGAAGCCCCCCCAGGACCCTCTGGAAACACCATATATTTT,CATTNEAPPGPSGNTIYF
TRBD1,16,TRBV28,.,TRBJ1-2,TGTGCCAGCCCCCGTCCTGGACAGGGAAGCTTTAATGGCTACACCTTC,CASPRPGQGSFNGYTF
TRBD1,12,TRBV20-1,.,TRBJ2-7,TGCAGTGCTAGGGTCGACAGGGACGAGCAGTACTTC,CSARVDRDEQYF
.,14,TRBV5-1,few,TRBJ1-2,TGCGCCAGCAGCTTGGTTGGGGGCGGCTATGGCTACACCTTC,CASSLVGGGYGYTF
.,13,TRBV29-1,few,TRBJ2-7,TGCAGCGTTCGGACAGACACCTCCTACGAGCAGTACTTC,CSVRTDTSYEQYF
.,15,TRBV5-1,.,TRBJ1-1,TGCGCCAGCACCCCTGGACGGGGGATGAACACTGAAGCTTTCTTT,CASTPGRGMNTEAFF
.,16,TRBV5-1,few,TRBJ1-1,TGCGCCAGCAGCACGGGATACCTAACAGGGTCCGCTGAAGCTTTCTTT,CASSTGYLTGSAEAFF
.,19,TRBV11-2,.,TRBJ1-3,TGTGCCAGCAGCTTAGAACCTCCGGGATCAGTTGACTCTGGAAACACCATATATTTT,CASSLEPPGSVDSGNTIYF
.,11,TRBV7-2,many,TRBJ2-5,TGTGCCAGCAGCAAACAAGAGACCCAGTACTTC,CASSKQETQYF
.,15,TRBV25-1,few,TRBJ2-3,TGTGCCAGCAGTGACCGTCTCGGCGAGGTAGATACGCAGTATTTT,CASSDRLGEVDTQYF
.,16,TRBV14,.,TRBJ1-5,TGTGCCAGCAGCCAAGGCCGGACACTTGGGTATCAGCCCCAGCATTTT,CASSQGRTLGYQPQHF
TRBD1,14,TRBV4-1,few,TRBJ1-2,TGCGCCAGCAGCCAAGTAACAGGGGTCCGGGGCTACACCTTC,CASSQVTGVRGYTF
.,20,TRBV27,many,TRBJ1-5,TGTGCCAGCAGTTTATTTGGTCTGGCAGGGAAGATCGATGCGAATCAGCCCCAGCATTTT,CASSLFGLAGKIDANQPQHF
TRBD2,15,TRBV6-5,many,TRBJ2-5,TGTGCCAGCAGTTACTCGATAGCGGGCCAAGAGACCCAGTACTTC,CASSYSIAGQETQYF
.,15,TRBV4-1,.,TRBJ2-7,TGCGCCAGCAGCCAAGATCGGGTAAGAGGGCGCGAGCAGTACTTC,CASSQDRVRGREQYF
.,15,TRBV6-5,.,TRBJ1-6,TGTGCCAGCAGTTACTCGGGGACGGTGGGTTCACCCCTCCACTTT,CASSYSGTVGSPLHF